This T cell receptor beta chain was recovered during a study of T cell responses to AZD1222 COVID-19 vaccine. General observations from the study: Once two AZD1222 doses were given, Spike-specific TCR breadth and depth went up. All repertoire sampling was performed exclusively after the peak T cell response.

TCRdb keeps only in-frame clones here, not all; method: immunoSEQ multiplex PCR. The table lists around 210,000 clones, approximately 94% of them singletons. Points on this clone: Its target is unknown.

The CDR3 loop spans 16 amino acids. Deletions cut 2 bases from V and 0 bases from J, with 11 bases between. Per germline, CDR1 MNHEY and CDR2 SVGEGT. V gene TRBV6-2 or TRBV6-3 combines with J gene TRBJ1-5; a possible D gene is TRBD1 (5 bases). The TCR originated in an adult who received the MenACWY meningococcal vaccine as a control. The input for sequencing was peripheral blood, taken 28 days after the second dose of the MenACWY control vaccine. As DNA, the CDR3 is TGTGCCAGCAGTTACATCAGGGATCATAGCAATCAGCCCCAGCATTTT. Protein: CASSYIRDHSNQPQHF.